The rows below give T cell receptor beta chains drawn from one sample of a study of OX40 agonist ivuxolimab in advanced cancers. Data came from immunoSEQ multiplex PCR; TCRdb stores just in-frame clones and leaves some out. Among tens of thousands of clones, around 90% were seen once, and the ten largest hold 4.5% to 6%. Here the sequenced sample was CD4+ or CD8+ T cells sorted from blood, taken in a trial of the OX40 agonist ivuxolimab. The receptors shown here come from an adult with an advanced solid tumor such as melanoma, head and neck, liver or kidney cancer. The CDR3 runs from the conserved cysteine through the conserved F or W. D genes are given only for firm matches.

>TRBJ2-1|14|NA|TRBV25-1
CASSDQRTYNEQFF
TGTGCCAGCAGTGACCAGAGAACCTACAATGAGCAGTTCTTC
>TRBJ2-1|16|TRBD2|TRBV7-3
CASSLEGASGTNEQFF
TGTGCCAGCAGCCTCGAGGGGGCTAGCGGGACCAATGAGCAGTTCTTC
>TRBJ2-7|15|NA|TRBV7-2
CASSLDLSFSYEQYF
TGTGCCAGCAGCTTAGATCTCAGTTTTTCCTACGAGCAGTACTTC
>TRBJ1-2|12|NA|TRBV9
CASSAANYGYTF
TGTGCCAGCAGCGCAGCTAACTATGGCTACACCTTC
>TRBJ2-1|15|TRBD2|TRBV5-1
CASSTGTSGSNEQFF
TGCGCCAGCAGCACCGGGACTAGCGGGAGCAATGAGCAGTTCTTC
>TRBJ2-7|16|TRBD1|TRBV28
CASSYIIRQGGYEQYF
TGTGCCAGCAGTTATATAATAAGACAGGGGGGCTACGAGCAGTACTTC
>TRBJ1-4|15|NA|TRBV9
CASSDGQNANEKLFF
TGTGCCAGCAGCGACGGACAGAACGCTAATGAAAAACTGTTTTTT
>TRBJ2-1|13|NA|TRBV7-3
CASSLRVNDEQFF
TGTGCCAGCAGCCTCCGAGTGAACGATGAGCAGTTCTTC
>TRBJ1-5|15|NA|TRBV6-5
CASSPTGLSNQPQHF
TGTGCCAGCAGTCCCACAGGGCTTAGCAATCAGCCCCAGCATTTT
>TRBJ2-2|15|TRBD1|TRBV7-9
CASSLRQGVAGELFF
TGTGCCAGCAGCTTACGACAGGGGGTAGCCGGGGAGCTGTTTTTT
>TRBJ2-1|12|NA|TRBV5-1
CASSVGRDEQFF
TGCGCCAGCAGCGTCGGGCGGGATGAGCAGTTCTTC